What follows are 11 T cell receptor beta chains derived from one specimen sequenced in a study of Ad26.COV2.S vaccination and SARS-CoV-2 variants. TCRdb's table, derived via immunoSEQ multiplex PCR, lists solely in-frame clones and lacks some. The sample holds roughly 380,000 clones, roughly 90% seen once. Treatment reported: roughly 20 received Ad26.COV2.S at low or high dose, single or two shots; roughly five received placebo; per-sample allocation not given. All samples were drawn on day 63, counting from the first vaccine or placebo injection. The specimen comprised peripheral blood, sampled in a trial of Ad26.COV2.S vaccine versus placebo. The receptor source for this set is a person between 18 and 60 years old who received the Ad26.COV2.S COVID-19 vaccine or a placebo.

The gene calls are TRBV7-8 and TRBJ2-7; D is perhaps TRBD2 (7 bases). The germline V gene has CDR1 SGHVS and CDR2 FQNEAQ. V was trimmed by 2 bases and J by 3 bases, leaving 17 bases between them. The CDR3 is 16 residues long. DNA of the CDR3: TGTGCCAGCAGCTTATCGGGTGGGGGGGCTAGCTACGAGCAGTACTTC. It translates to CASSLSGGGASYEQYF.

This clone appeared a single time. In DNA, the CDR3 is TGTGCCAGCAGCGTAACGTCCCGACAGGGTGGTGGCAATGAGCAGTTCTTC. It is translated as CASSVTSRQGGGNEQFF. The J gene is TRBJ2-1, the V gene TRBV9; TRBD1 agrees at 7 bases. The CDR3 is 17 amino acids. V shed 1 base, J shed 6 bases, and the junction held 13 bases outside the gene matches. From germline, CDR1 is SGDLS and CDR2 YYNGEE.

The chain recombines TRBV4-3 with TRBJ2-1; perhaps TRBD1 as D (6 bases). V dropped 4 bases and J dropped 7 bases, with 11 bases sitting between them. This CDR3 is 13 amino acids long. CDR1 and CDR2 from the germline V gene are LGHNA and YSLEER. The CDR3: CASSLIRGNEQFF. CDR3 DNA: TGCGCCAGCAGCCTAATCAGGGGAAATGAGCAGTTCTTC.

J is TRBJ2-3 and V is TRBV6-2 or TRBV6-3; unclear D gene. CDR1 and CDR2 from the germline V gene are MNHEY and SVGEGT. The CDR3 consists of 11 residues. Deletions cut 2 bases from V and 8 bases from J, with 5 bases between. The CDR3 protein is CASSYGPTQYF. Written as DNA, the CDR3 is TGTGCCAGCAGTTACGGCCCTACGCAGTATTTT.

The chain joins TRBV7-9 to TRBJ1-4; D is perhaps TRBD1 (5 bases). The CDR3 contains 17 residues. V gave up 3 bases and J gave up 3 bases, with 17 bases separating them. CDR1 is SEHNR, CDR2 FQNEAQ, per germline (reference sequence). The CDR3 here is CASSFEPGVGSNEKLFF. DNA for the CDR3: TGTGCCAGCAGCTTTGAACCGGGGGTGGGATCTAATGAAAAACTGTTTTTT.

In this sample, this clone turned up once. The rearrangement uses TRBV30 and TRBJ1-1, with no clear D. V was clipped by 6 bases and J by 1 base, with 15 bases between them. The CDR3 totals 14 residues. CDR1 GTSNPN and CDR2 SVGIG come from the germline V gene (reference sequence). The CDR3: CACGEAPGNTEAFF. Written as DNA, the CDR3 is TGTGCCTGTGGCGAGGCGCCTGGGAACACTGAAGCTTTCTTT.

With respect to this clone: Other nucleotide sequences from this sample produce the same CDR3. This chain uses TRBV7-9 with TRBJ2-3, with a weak D call TRBD1 (5 bases). Per germline, CDR1 SEHNR and CDR2 FQNEAQ (reference sequence). V lost 5 bases and J 4 bases, leaving 10 bases between the germline ends. CDR3 length: 13 residues. The CDR3 sequence is CASSPRGPDTQYF. CDR3 sequence (DNA): TGTGCCAGCAGCCCAAGGGGCCCAGATACGCAGTATTTT. Full variable domain (rest looked up from reference TRBV7-9 and TRBJ2-3): DTGVSQNPRHKITKRGQNVTFRCDPISEHNRLYWYRQTLGQGPEFLTYFQNEAQLEKSRLLSDRFSAERPKGSFSTLEIQRTEQGDSAMYLCASSPRGPDTQYFGPGTRLTVL.

The chain uses TRBV10-3 and TRBJ1-3, with no clear D. V shed 7 bases and J shed 0 bases, with 16 bases lying between them. This CDR3 is built from 16 residues. Per germline, CDR1 ENHRY and CDR2 SYGVKD. The CDR3 is CAITSYTMGSGNTIYF. DNA of the CDR3: TGTGCCATCACCTCGTATACGATGGGCTCTGGAAACACCATATATTTT.

The chain links TRBV6-5 to TRBJ1-3; D is ambiguous. Per germline, CDR1 MNHEY and CDR2 SVGAGI. The CDR3 runs 12 residues. V gave up 7 bases and J gave up 4 bases, with 8 bases separating them. DNA for the CDR3: TGTGCCAGCACCCCCCTCGGAAACACCATATATTTT. Its protein product is CASTPLGNTIYF.

This clone was counted only a few times. The genes are TRBV5-4 and TRBJ1-2; D perhaps matches TRBD1 (5 bases). This CDR3 is 16 amino acids long. From germline, CDR1 is SGHNT and CDR2 YYREEE (reference sequence). The V and J ends lost 0 bases and 2 bases respectively, with 14 bases between them. The CDR3 DNA sequence: TGTGCCAGCAGCTTGGCAGGGCAGGGCATGAACTATGGCTACACCTTC. This encodes CASSLAGQGMNYGYTF.

Written as DNA, the CDR3 is TGTGCCAGCAGCCAAGAAGGAAATACGCAGTATTTT. It specifies CASSQEGNTQYF. The gene calls are TRBV14 and TRBJ2-3, with unresolved D. This CDR3 is 12 amino acids long. V shed 0 bases and J shed 7 bases, with 5 bases lying between them. The germline gives CDR1 SGHDN, CDR2 FVKESK.